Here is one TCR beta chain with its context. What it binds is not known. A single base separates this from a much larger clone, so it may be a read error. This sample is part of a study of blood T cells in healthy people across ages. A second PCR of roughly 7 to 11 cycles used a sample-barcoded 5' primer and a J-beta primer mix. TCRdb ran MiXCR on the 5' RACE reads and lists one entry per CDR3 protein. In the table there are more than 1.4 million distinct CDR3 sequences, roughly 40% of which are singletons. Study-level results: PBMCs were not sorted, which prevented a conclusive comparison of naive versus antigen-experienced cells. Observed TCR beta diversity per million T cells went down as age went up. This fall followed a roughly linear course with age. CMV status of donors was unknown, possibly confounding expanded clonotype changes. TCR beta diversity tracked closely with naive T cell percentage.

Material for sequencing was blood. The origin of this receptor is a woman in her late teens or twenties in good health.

This CDR3 reads CVSSSQSTDTQYF. CDR3 DNA: TGTGTCAGCAGTTCCCAAAGCACAGATACGCAGTATTTT. The V call is TRBV7-2, the J call TRBJ2-3; no firm D call. Germline V gene lookup returns CDR1 SGHTA and CDR2 FQGNSA. This CDR3 spans 13 amino acids.